The clone carrying this T cell receptor (beta chain) was recorded only once. This sample was taken from a study of blood T cell repertoires in COVID-19. Study in general: Both acute and convalescent COVID-19 samples were obtained from the United States, Italy and Spain. Nucleic acid was either cDNA or gDNA, and it came from T cells, B-cell-depleted T cells, or PBMCs.

In the original processing: Researchers report that nucleated cell counts were estimated from reference gene primer amplification. Assay: immunoSEQ multiplex PCR; the TCRdb copy retains only in-frame clones and omits some. For V, J and clone size, that table is used; D and trimming come from the DNA. Here the sample spans some 70,000 clones, around 87% being singletons. The specimen was peripheral blood. The TCR comes from a man in his fifties with active COVID-19.

In DNA form, the CDR3 reads TGTGCCAGCAGCGGCAGTATAGCGGGAGGATACGATGAGCAGTTCTTC. Protein sequence: CASSGSIAGGYDEQFF. This chain uses TRBV5-4 with TRBJ2-1; the match to TRBD2 covers 10 bases. V lost 4 bases to trimming and J lost 8 bases; unmatched junction nucleotides: 12. The CDR3 runs 16 residues. Germline loops: CDR1 SGHNT, CDR2 YYREEE (reference sequence).